The source of this T cell receptor beta chain is a study of T cell repertoires in cytomegalovirus infection. Across the study: It was the public TCR beta signatures that indicated both CMV infection and matching HLA type. Study-level points and caveats: HLA-C-restricted CMV-specific TCR beta clonotypes prevailed in the ex vivo response.

This clonotype was counted between two and nine times. Its target is not known. TCRdb fed the reads into MiXCR, producing one record per CDR3 protein. Of more than 400,000 distinct CDR3 sequences listed, around 27% are singletons. The V gene lost 1 base and the J gene lost 5 bases, with 13 bases spanning the gap. The CDR3 is made up of 15 amino acids. Sequencing was carried out using PBMCs. The chain recombines TRBV12-3 or TRBV12-4 with TRBJ2-3; a weak D match, TRBD1 (7 bases). The clonotype originates from a human donor in good health (CMV status not recorded). Some clones in this sample may be carry-over from other donors' samples. The CDR3 coding sequence is TGTGCCAGCAGTTTAGACCCAGGGGGGCGAGATACGCAGTATTTT. This translates into CASSLDPGGRDTQYF.